Each of the 30 T cell receptor beta chains below was sequenced from the same sample in a study of control samples from healthy donors and cancer patients. TCRdb's copy holds only in-frame clones and misses some; the assay was immunoSEQ multiplex PCR. Among 130,000 or so clones listed, around 87% were seen once. Input material: blood. The receptor set was obtained from a man between 60 and 75 years old in good health.

This chain's CDR3 is CAWSPGPDRGRETQYF. In DNA, the CDR3 is TGTGCCTGGAGCCCCGGACCGGACAGGGGTCGGGAGACCCAGTACTTC. This sequence joins TRBV30 and TRBJ2-5, with 9 positions matching TRBD1. Per the germline V gene, CDR1 is GTSNPN and CDR2 is SVGIG (reference sequence). The CDR3 is 16 residues long. V lost 3 bases, J lost 5 bases, and 13 bases stayed unmatched.

V usage is TRBV11-2 and J usage is TRBJ2-1; 11 bases match TRBD2. J lost 3 bases, V lost 0 bases, and 10 bases had no gene match. The CDR3 consists of 19 residues. Germline V gene data show CDR1 as SGHAT and CDR2 as FQNNGV. In DNA, the CDR3 is TGTGCCAGCAGCTTAGAGGGTAGTTCACTAGCGGGGGTCTACAATGAGCAGTTCTTC. This codes for CASSLEGSSLAGVYNEQFF.

This chain uses TRBV11-1 with TRBJ1-4; D possibly corresponds to TRBD1 (6 bases). Between the trimmed V and J ends, which lost 4 bases and 11 bases, there was a span of 17 bases. Germline CDR1 SGHAT, CDR2 FQDESV (reference sequence). CDR3 length: 14 residues. Here the CDR3 reads CASSSSGQSDKLFF. As DNA, the CDR3 is TGTGCCAGCAGCTCCTCCGGACAGTCGGATAAACTGTTTTTT.

The rearrangement joins TRBV27 to TRBJ2-7; 10 bases fit TRBD1. After removal of 5 bases from V and 2 bases from J, the junction contained 6 bases not matched to a gene. The CDR3 loop spans 15 amino acids. Germline CDR1 and CDR2: MNHEY and SMNVEV (reference sequence). Written as DNA, the CDR3 is TGTGCCAGCAGTGTAAGACAGGGGGCCCCCTACGAGCAGTACTTC. It translates to CASSVRQGAPYEQYF.

The chain links TRBV7-2 to TRBJ2-7; D remains unclear. Germline V gene sequence: CDR1 SGHTA, CDR2 FQGNSA. V lost 5 bases and J 0 bases, leaving 11 bases between the germline ends. CDR3 length: 14 residues. Written as DNA, the CDR3 is TGTGCCAGCAGCCCCCTCGGCCTCTCCTACGAGCAGTACTTC. Protein product: CASSPLGLSYEQYF.

With respect to this clone: Other DNA sequences of this sample code for an identical CDR3. The rearrangement links TRBV19 to TRBJ1-3; D is undetermined. Deletions cut 2 bases from V and 0 bases from J, with 5 bases between. The CDR3 spans 14 residues. The V gene's germline CDR1 is LNHDA and CDR2 SQIVND (reference sequence). CDR3 DNA: TGTGCCAGTAGTATAAGATTCTCTGGAAACACCATATATTTT. This sequence encodes CASSIRFSGNTIYF.

The rearrangement uses TRBV19 and TRBJ2-3; 9 nucleotides line up with TRBD2. The germline gives CDR1 LNHDA, CDR2 SQIVND (reference sequence). V trimming: 2 bases; J trimming: 2 bases; junction bases outside the gene matches: 2. CDR3 size: 15 residues. The CDR3 sequence is CASSILAGPTDTQYF. The CDR3 DNA is TGTGCCAGTAGTATACTAGCGGGGCCCACAGATACGCAGTATTTT. The variable domain in full, completed from reference TRBV19 and TRBJ2-3, reads DGGITQSPKYLFRKEGQNVTLSCEQNLNHDAMYWYRQDPGQGLRLIYYSQIVNDFQKGDIAEGYSVSREKKESFPLTVTSAQKNPTAFYLCASSILAGPTDTQYFGPGTRLTVL.

The chain carries TRBV6-1 and TRBJ1-5; the D is unclear. Trimming took off 2 bases at V and 5 bases at J, with 16 bases between the two ends. CDR1 MNHNS and CDR2 SASEGT come from the germline V gene. This CDR3 is built from 16 residues. The CDR3 protein is CASSESGLGWDQPQHF. CDR3 coding DNA: TGTGCCAGCAGTGAATCGGGGTTGGGGTGGGATCAGCCCCAGCATTTT.

The genes are TRBV5-6 and TRBJ2-1, with D uncertain. The germline V and J ends were trimmed by 1 base and 6 bases, with 11 bases remaining between them. The germline V gene has CDR1 SGHDT and CDR2 YYEEEE. The CDR3 runs 14 residues. CDR3 sequence: CASSLPASFNEQFF. The CDR3 DNA sequence: TGTGCCAGCAGCTTGCCCGCTTCGTTCAATGAGCAGTTCTTC. The full variable domain, in which reference TRBV5-6 and TRBJ2-1 provide the parts outside the CDR3, is DAGVTQSPTHLIKTRGQQVTLRCSPKSGHDTVSWYQQALGQGPQFIFQYYEEEERQRGNFPDRFSGHQFPNYSSELNVNALLLGDSALYLCASSLPASFNEQFFGPGTRLTVL.

This chain joins TRBV7-9 and TRBJ2-7; perhaps TRBD1 as D (6 bases). Germline values: CDR1 SEHNR, CDR2 FQNEAQ (reference sequence). Trimming stripped 3 bases from V and 7 bases from J, with 13 bases between. CDR3 length: 13 amino acids. CDR3 nucleotide sequence: TGTGCCAGCAGCTTCGGACAGATGGGTGAGCAGTACTTC. Amino acids: CASSFGQMGEQYF.

The rearrangement uses TRBV19 and TRBJ1-2; possible D gene TRBD1, 6 bases. Germline-derived CDR1 and CDR2 are LNHDA and SQIVND (reference sequence). Trimming shortened V by 6 bases and J by 5 bases, and 19 bases separated the two germline ends. The length of the CDR3 is 15 residues. CDR3 sequence: CASSLYREIGYGYTF. As DNA, the CDR3 is TGTGCCAGTAGCCTATACAGGGAAATTGGGTATGGCTACACCTTC.

This clone was recorded once. This chain links TRBV5-1 with TRBJ1-6; 7 positions agree with TRBD1. The CDR3 contains 15 residues. Germline CDR1 SGHRS, CDR2 YFSETQ. With V trimmed by 4 bases and J by 5 bases, 6 bases remained unmatched. CDR3 bases: TGCGCCAGCAGCCCTACGGGACAGAATAATTCACCCCTCCACTTT. Translation gives CASSPTGQNNSPLHF.

V and J are TRBV7-2 and TRBJ2-5, with 9 bases that match TRBD1. CDR3 length: 14 amino acids. V gave up 5 bases and J gave up 4 bases; unmatched junction bases: 5. In germline, CDR1 is SGHTA, CDR2 FQGNSA. CDR3 nucleotides: TGTGCCAGCAGCCGGACAGGGGTGGTAGAGACCCAGTACTTC. Translation gives CASSRTGVVETQYF.

The V gene is TRBV18, the J gene TRBJ2-2; TRBD2 aligns across 9 bases. Germline values: CDR1 KGHSH, CDR2 LQKENI. This CDR3 contains 17 residues. J lost 5 bases, V lost 0 bases, and 7 bases had no gene match. The CDR3 sequence is CASSPPVSGGETGELFF. DNA for the CDR3: TGTGCCAGCTCACCACCGGTTAGCGGGGGAGAGACCGGGGAGCTGTTTTTT.

This rearrangement joins TRBV29-1 to TRBJ2-3; no clear D gene. This CDR3 is 10 amino acids long. The V and J ends lost 4 bases and 4 bases respectively, with 3 bases between them. Germline V gives CDR1 SQVTM, CDR2 ANQGSEA. The CDR3 is CSVGADTQYF. The DNA for the CDR3 is TGCAGCGTTGGGGCAGATACGCAGTATTTT.

This clone was seen more than once but under ten times. The rearrangement links TRBV7-2 to TRBJ2-2, with TRBD2 matching over 15 bases. The ends lost 5 bases at V and 4 bases at J; junction bases unmatched: 5. The CDR3 is 17 amino acids. Germline CDR1 reads SGHTA; CDR2 reads FQGNSA. CDR3 loop: CASSPPGLAGGTGELFF. CDR3 nucleotide sequence: TGTGCCAGCAGCCCGCCGGGACTAGCGGGGGGCACCGGGGAGCTGTTTTTT. The whole variable domain, filled in from reference TRBV7-2 and TRBJ2-2, reads GAGVSQSPSNKVTEKGKDVELRCDPISGHTALYWYRQSLGQGLEFLIYFQGNSAPDKSGLPSDRFSAERTGGSVSTLTIQRTQQEDSAVYLCASSPPGLAGGTGELFFGEGSRLTVL.

The chain is built from TRBV6-5 and TRBJ1-6; 8 nucleotides align to TRBD1. This CDR3 comprises 15 residues. V lost 5 bases, J lost 4 bases, and 4 bases stayed unmatched. In germline, CDR1 is MNHEY, CDR2 SVGAGI. DNA of the CDR3: TGTGCCAGCAGTCCCACAGGGGGTTATAATTCACCCCTCCACTTT. It yields the protein CASSPTGGYNSPLHF.

This clone has only one observation. This chain links TRBV6-4 with TRBJ2-1, with D possibly TRBD2 on 6 matching bases. Germline CDR1 is MRHNA and CDR2 is SNTAGT. The V and J ends lost 0 bases and 3 bases respectively, with 6 bases between them. The CDR3 runs 14 residues. CDR3 sequence reads: CASSDSGGYNEQFF. Written as DNA, the CDR3 is TGTGCCAGCAGTGACTCCGGGGGCTACAATGAGCAGTTCTTC.

A single count supports this clone. This chain connects TRBV18 to TRBJ1-6; 10 bases match TRBD1. Germline CDR1 is KGHSH and CDR2 is LQKENI. Germline trimming cut 4 bases from V and 7 bases from J; bases unmatched to any gene: 4. The CDR3 spans 15 residues. As DNA, the CDR3 is TGTGCCAGCTCACGACAGGGGGCCGGGAATTCACCCCTCCACTTT. Amino acid sequence: CASSRQGAGNSPLHF.

The gene calls are TRBV18 and TRBJ2-3; TRBD1 aligns across 8 bases. CDR3 length: 15 amino acids. Germline CDR1 is KGHSH and CDR2 is LQKENI. The trim removed 3 bases at V and 3 bases at J, leaving 5 bases unmatched. CDR3 sequence (DNA): TGTGCCAGCTCACCTCGGACAGGGCAGACAGATACGCAGTATTTT. This encodes CASSPRTGQTDTQYF.

V and J are TRBV30 and TRBJ1-5; D is possibly TRBD1 (5 bases). The CDR3 is 13 amino acids. The germline V gene has CDR1 GTSNPN and CDR2 SVGIG (reference sequence). V lost 4 bases, J lost 3 bases, and 10 bases lay in between. The DNA of the CDR3 is TGTGCCTGGAACCCGGGGCCCAATCAGCCCCAGCATTTT. It is translated as CAWNPGPNQPQHF.

J is TRBJ2-3 and V is TRBV4-1; D call uncertain. Germline lookup yields CDR1 MGHRA and CDR2 YSYEKL. This CDR3 contains 14 residues. The V gene lost 0 bases and the J gene lost 6 bases, with 10 bases spanning the gap. The CDR3 loop is CASSQDQSVDTQYF. The CDR3 coding sequence is TGCGCCAGCAGCCAAGATCAAAGCGTCGATACGCAGTATTTT.

A word on this clone: The junction does not match germline at one end; this may be a read error. The chain carries TRBV7-7 and TRBJ2-3, with D unclear. The CDR3 runs to 17 residues. Germline CDR1 and CDR2: SSHAT and FNYEAQ (reference sequence). CDR3 region: CASSLGSGPSNTDTQYF. The CDR3 DNA is TGTGCTAGCAGCTTAGGGTCCGGGCCGAGCAACACAGATACGCAGTATTTT.

The V gene is TRBV7-2, the J gene TRBJ1-4, with D possibly TRBD1 on 5 matching bases. Germline CDR1 and CDR2: SGHTA and FQGNSA. This CDR3 contains 14 residues. V dropped 0 bases and J dropped 7 bases, with 9 bases sitting between them. CDR3 nucleotide sequence: TGTGCCAGCAGCTTAGCAGGGGTCCCTGAAAAACTGTTTTTT. Translation: CASSLAGVPEKLFF.

In this sample, this clone turned up once. The rearrangement links TRBV28 to TRBJ1-5; TRBD1 might be the D (6 bases). Germline CDR1 MDHEN, CDR2 SYDVKM. The CDR3 consists of 17 residues. V was clipped by 5 bases and J by 10 bases, with 27 bases between them. CDR3: CASSIPRGGAPPLPQHF. CDR3 bases: TGTGCCAGCAGTATTCCCAGAGGGGGGGCCCCCCCTCTTCCCCAGCATTTT.

This rearrangement joins TRBV24-1 to TRBJ2-2; the match to TRBD1 covers 7 bases. J gave up 1 base and V 9 bases, and 4 bases lay outside the gene matches. The CDR3 length is 14 residues. CDR1 and CDR2 (germline): KGHDR, SFDVKD. The CDR3 is CATRGQLNTGELFF. The CDR3 nucleotides are TGTGCCACCCGGGGACAGCTGAACACCGGGGAGCTGTTTTTT.

This chain uses TRBV20-1 with TRBJ1-2; D uncertain. The V gene lost 5 bases and the J gene lost 4 bases, with 8 bases spanning the gap. Germline V CDR1 and CDR2: DFQATT, SNEGSKA (reference sequence). The CDR3 length is 11 residues. CDR3 loop: CSASTVYGYTF. The DNA of the CDR3 is TGCAGTGCTTCTACCGTCTATGGCTACACCTTC.

The genes are TRBV7-6 and TRBJ2-7; TRBD1 aligns across 10 bases. CDR1 is SGHVS and CDR2 is FNYEAQ in the germline V gene. The CDR3 runs 15 residues. J lost 3 bases, V lost 0 bases, and 2 bases had no gene match. The CDR3 sequence is CASSLAGTGVYEQYF. CDR3 in DNA: TGTGCCAGCAGCTTAGCCGGGACAGGGGTCTACGAGCAGTACTTC. Together with reference TRBV7-6 and TRBJ2-7, the CDR3 gives the full variable domain: GAGVSQSPRYKVTKRGQDVALRCDPISGHVSLYWYRQALGQGPEFLTYFNYEAQQDKSGLPNDRFSAERPEGSISTLTIQRTEQRDSAMYRCASSLAGTGVYEQYFGPGTRLTVT.

The chain combines TRBV9 with TRBJ2-7; D remains unclear. V lost 2 bases and J 2 bases, leaving 17 bases between the germline ends. Germline V gives CDR1 SGDLS, CDR2 YYNGEE. CDR3 length equals 16 residues. As DNA, the CDR3 is TGTGCCAGCAGCGTTAGGACCCTCCTCCTCACCTACGAGCAGTACTTC. Its translation: CASSVRTLLLTYEQYF.

The chain carries TRBV28 and TRBJ1-2, with TRBD1 identical over 7 bases. J gave up 3 bases and V 3 bases, and 10 bases lay outside the gene matches. The CDR3 contains 16 residues. Germline values: CDR1 MDHEN, CDR2 SYDVKM. CDR3 residues: CASSFPPGRGDYGYTF. In nucleotides, the CDR3 is TGTGCCAGCAGTTTCCCCCCGGGCAGGGGGGACTATGGCTACACCTTC.